Presented here are 28 T cell receptor beta chains from one specimen sequenced in a study of spatial heterogeneity in lung cancer. In TCRdb, the 5' RACE reads were re-called with MiXCR into one record per CDR3 protein. Seen here are over 50,000 distinct CDR3 sequences, more than 7% observed once, and the top ten hold approximately 16%. The time point denotes: sample taken at primary tumor resection. Tumor, nontumor lung or frozen PBMC supplied whole RNA, sequenced without sorting. The sequenced sample was PBMCs, obtained at surgery. These receptor sequences come from a female donor with early-stage non-small cell lung cancer.

This clonotype was detected only a few times. J is TRBJ1-3 and V is TRBV20-1; the D gene is possibly TRBD1 (6 bases). Trimming left V 0 bases short and J 0 bases short, with 9 bases between. The CDR3 length is 15 residues. Germline loops: CDR1 DFQATT, CDR2 SNEGSKA (reference sequence). The CDR3 nucleotides are TGCAGTGCTAGAGATAGCAGGGGCTCTGGAAACACCATATATTTT. This encodes CSARDSRGSGNTIYF.

In this sample, this clonotype turned up a few times. The rearrangement links TRBV9 to TRBJ2-3; 12 bases match TRBD2. The length of the CDR3 is 17 residues. CDR1 and CDR2 from the germline V gene are SGDLS and YYNGEE. Trimming removed 0 bases from V and 4 bases from J; junction bases left unmatched: 6. CDR3 sequence (DNA): TGTGCCAGCAGCGTAGAAGCTAGCGGGGGGGCCGCAGATACGCAGTATTTT. Amino acid sequence: CASSVEASGGAADTQYF.

This chain connects TRBV21-1 to TRBJ2-3; the listed D gene, TRBD1, was not tested against the DNA. TRBV21-1 is a pseudogene segment. The CDR3 spans 16 residues. This chain's CDR3 is CASSNRWGQVADTQYF. The CDR3 DNA reads as TGTGCCAGCAGCAATAGATGGGGACAGGTGGCAGATACGCAGTATTTT.

This clonotype was seen only a few times. The chain joins TRBV20-1 to TRBJ2-7; 10 nucleotides agree with TRBD2. J gave up 3 bases and V 0 bases, and 11 bases lay outside the gene matches. Per germline, CDR1 DFQATT and CDR2 SNEGSKA (reference sequence). The CDR3 extends over 17 amino acids. For the CDR3, the DNA is TGCAGTGCTAGAGATAGCTTACTAGCGGGATTCCACTACGAGCAGTACTTC. Translated, it gives CSARDSLLAGFHYEQYF.

This clonotype was detected ten times or more. The genes are TRBV5-1 and TRBJ1-2, with no clear D. Trimming shortened V by 0 bases and J by 3 bases, and 12 bases separated the two germline ends. This CDR3 region has 15 residues. The V gene's germline CDR1 is SGHRS and CDR2 YFSETQ. CDR3 residues: CASSLAIGGDYGYTF. As DNA, the CDR3 is TGCGCCAGCAGCTTGGCAATTGGCGGGGACTATGGCTACACCTTC.

This clonotype has only a few counts. The gene calls are TRBV28 and TRBJ1-1; D unclear. CDR3 length: 13 amino acids. V was trimmed by 3 bases and J by 6 bases, leaving 11 bases between them. Germline assignment: CDR1 MDHEN and CDR2 SYDVKM. CDR3 bases: TGTGCCAGCAGTTTGGGAGGGCGGTCTGAAGCTTTCTTT. The encoded protein is CASSLGGRSEAFF.

This clonotype appeared many times. CDR3 protein: CACGQGQGNYGYTF. The DNA of the CDR3 is TGTGCCTGCGGTCAGGGACAGGGTAACTATGGCTACACCTTC. V usage is TRBV30 and J usage is TRBJ1-2; TRBD1 matches at 9 bases. J lost 1 base, V lost 6 bases, and 6 bases had no gene match. This CDR3 region has 14 residues. Germline CDR1 GTSNPN, CDR2 SVGIG (reference sequence).

This rearrangement joins TRBV12-3 or TRBV12-4 to TRBJ2-3; D call uncertain. Trimming removed 1 base at V and 6 bases at J, with 8 bases between. This CDR3 spans 13 amino acids. The CDR3 reads CASSLVPRDTQYF. The DNA of the CDR3 is TGTGCCAGCAGTTTAGTGCCTCGGGATACGCAGTATTTT.

The chain is built from TRBV12-3 or TRBV12-4 and TRBJ1-2; the match to TRBD1 covers 10 bases. V gave up 4 bases and J gave up 3 bases; unmatched junction bases: 2. The CDR3 sequence is 14 residues long. This CDR3 is CASSWDRGDYGYTF. The CDR3 coding sequence is TGTGCCAGCAGTTGGGACAGGGGAGACTATGGCTACACCTTC.

This chain uses TRBV18 with TRBJ1-1; D gene unclear. The CDR3 consists of 18 residues. V was shortened by 0 bases and J by 0 bases, with 17 bases between the two germline ends. Germline V gives CDR1 KGHSH, CDR2 LQKENI. CDR3 protein: CASSPPSAAAAMNTEAFF. DNA of the CDR3: TGTGCCAGCTCACCACCTTCCGCGGCAGCTGCAATGAACACTGAAGCTTTCTTT.

This clonotype was counted only a few times. This chain joins TRBV7-2 and TRBJ2-2, with TRBD2 matching over 7 bases. The junction had 9 bases not matched to a gene; V was cut back by 5 bases and J by 0 bases. Germline-derived CDR1 and CDR2 are SGHTA and FQGNSA. The CDR3 is 17 amino acids. CDR3 residues: CASSHSRGGSNTGELFF. The CDR3 coding sequence is TGTGCCAGCAGCCATTCGCGGGGAGGGTCGAACACCGGGGAGCTGTTTTTT.

This rearrangement joins TRBV6-5 to TRBJ2-2; D call uncertain. Germline lookup yields CDR1 MNHEY and CDR2 SVGAGI. V shed 2 bases and J shed 2 bases, with 9 bases lying between them. This CDR3 is 15 amino acids long. CDR3 sequence (DNA): TGTGCCAGCAGTTACGGGCTAGAAAACACCGGGGAGCTGTTTTTT. Amino acid sequence: CASSYGLENTGELFF.

This clonotype was detected many times. The chain joins TRBV28 to TRBJ1-4; a possible D gene is TRBD1 (6 bases). Germline V CDR1 and CDR2: MDHEN, SYDVKM. Deletions cut 5 bases from V and 9 bases from J, with 13 bases between. The CDR3 is 13 amino acids. The DNA for the CDR3 is TGTGCCAGCAGTCCCCCGGACAGTCAAAAACTGTTTTTT. Translating it yields CASSPPDSQKLFF.

The J gene is TRBJ2-3, the V gene TRBV20-1, with 8 positions matching TRBD1. J was trimmed by 5 bases and V by 5 bases; bases with no gene match: 9. The germline V gene encodes CDR1 DFQATT and CDR2 SNEGSKA (reference sequence). This CDR3 spans 14 amino acids. The CDR3 DNA reads TGCAGTGCTGAGGACAGGGTTTCGCGAGATACGCAGTATTTT. As protein: CSAEDRVSRDTQYF.

This clonotype was picked up many times. The chain carries TRBV20-1 and TRBJ1-2; 8 nucleotides agree with TRBD1. Germline CDR1 DFQATT, CDR2 SNEGSKA (reference sequence). This CDR3 is built from 15 residues. With V trimmed by 2 bases and J by 6 bases, 11 bases remained unmatched. The CDR3 reads CSARTPGGGVDGYTF. The CDR3 DNA reads TGCAGTGCTAGAACCCCAGGGGGCGGTGTGGATGGCTACACCTTC.

This sequence joins TRBV5-1 and TRBJ2-1; TRBD1 is a possible D gene (5 bases). Germline-derived CDR1 and CDR2 are SGHRS and YFSETQ. V lost 1 base, J lost 7 bases, and 12 bases lay in between. This CDR3 comprises 14 residues. In DNA form, the CDR3 reads TGCGCCAGCAGCTTGAATCCAGGGTCGAATGAGCAGTTCTTC. Residues: CASSLNPGSNEQFF. Based on the CDR3 plus reference TRBV5-1 and TRBJ2-1, the full variable domain is KAGVTQTPRYLIKTRGQQVTLSCSPISGHRSVSWYQQTPGQGLQFLFEYFSETQRNKGNFPGRFSGRQFSNSRSEMNVSTLELGDSALYLCASSLNPGSNEQFFGPGTRLTVL.

The sample holds many counts of this clonotype. The rearrangement joins TRBV5-1 to TRBJ1-1; D is unresolved. V dropped 0 bases and J dropped 1 base, with 7 bases sitting between them. CDR1 and CDR2 from the germline V gene are SGHRS and YFSETQ. This CDR3 spans 14 amino acids. CDR3 in DNA: TGCGCCAGCAGCTTGGTGGCGGCGAACACTGAAGCTTTCTTT. Translating gives CASSLVAANTEAFF.

This clonotype was detected many times. The V and J genes are TRBV3-1 and TRBJ2-1; TRBD1 agrees at 8 bases. The trim removed 3 bases at V and 9 bases at J, leaving 10 bases unmatched. This CDR3 region has 15 residues. Germline values: CDR1 LGHDT, CDR2 YNNKEL (reference sequence). In DNA form, the CDR3 reads TGTGCCAGCAGCCAGATCCTGGACAGGGCGGGTGAGCAGTTCTTC. Encoded protein: CASSQILDRAGEQFF.

At least ten counts were recorded for this clonotype. The chain is built from TRBV9 and TRBJ2-7, with 9 bases fitting TRBD1. Germline V lookup: CDR1 SGDLS, CDR2 YYNGEE. Losses at the gene ends were 4 bases for V and 3 bases for J; bases not matched to a gene: 8. The CDR3 covers 15 residues. The CDR3 spells CASSPPGTGNYEQYF. CDR3 nucleotide sequence: TGTGCCAGCAGCCCCCCCGGGACAGGGAACTACGAGCAGTACTTC.

The rearrangement links TRBV6-6 to TRBJ2-5, with D possibly TRBD2 on 5 matching bases. Trimming took 6 bases from V and 2 from J, leaving 10 bases between them. CDR1 MNHNY and CDR2 SVGAGI come from the germline V gene (reference sequence). This CDR3 comprises 13 residues. This CDR3 reads CASRKPGQETQYF. CDR3 nucleotides: TGTGCCAGCAGGAAACCGGGACAAGAGACCCAGTACTTC.

This clonotype occurred a few times. The CDR3 DNA is TGCAGTGCCCGGGACCCTAGCAATCAGCCCCAGCATTTT. It specifies CSARDPSNQPQHF. The chain employs TRBV20-1 and TRBJ1-5, with D possibly matching TRBD1 (5 bases). The V end lost 6 bases, the J end lost 0 bases, and 9 bases lay between the germline ends. CDR1 DFQATT and CDR2 SNEGSKA come from the germline V gene (reference sequence). CDR3 size: 13 residues.

At least ten counts were recorded for this clonotype. V usage is TRBV3-1 and J usage is TRBJ1-1; D is perhaps TRBD1 (5 bases). V shed 2 bases and J shed 2 bases, with 9 bases lying between them. This CDR3 region has 14 residues. Germline lookup yields CDR1 LGHDT and CDR2 YNNKEL (reference sequence). DNA for the CDR3: TGTGCCAGCAGCCAACAGGGTTATAACACTGAAGCTTTCTTT. It yields the protein CASSQQGYNTEAFF.

This clonotype came up many times. The chain is built from TRBV20-1 and TRBJ2-7, with TRBD2 matching 9 bases. Per germline, CDR1 DFQATT and CDR2 SNEGSKA (reference sequence). CDR3 size: 14 residues. V lost 0 bases to trimming and J lost 3 bases; unmatched junction nucleotides: 3. The DNA for the CDR3 is TGCAGTGCTAGAGAGGCTAGCGGGGACTACGAGCAGTACTTC. Its translation: CSAREASGDYEQYF.

This sequence joins TRBV3-1 and TRBJ1-4, with a possible D match to TRBD1 (6 bases). There are 15 residues in the CDR3. The V gene lost 4 bases and the J gene lost 6 bases, with 15 bases spanning the gap. The V gene's germline CDR1 is LGHDT and CDR2 YNNKEL (reference sequence). The CDR3 sequence is CASSPEGVLDEKLFF. DNA for the CDR3: TGTGCCAGCAGCCCGGAGGGGGTGCTGGATGAAAAACTGTTTTTT.

This clonotype turned up a few times. CDR3: CSARMTSGHSYNEQFF. The CDR3 nucleotides read TGCAGTGCTCGCATGACTAGCGGGCACTCCTACAATGAGCAGTTCTTC. This chain joins TRBV20-1 and TRBJ2-1, with TRBD2 matching 10 bases. J lost 0 bases, V lost 5 bases, and 7 bases had no gene match. Germline loops: CDR1 DFQATT, CDR2 SNEGSKA (reference sequence). This CDR3 spans 16 amino acids.

The CDR3 nucleotides are TGTGCCAGCAGTCCTGGACAGGGGTTGAGAAACACCATATATTTT. Encoded protein: CASSPGQGLRNTIYF. The chain is built from TRBV27 and TRBJ1-3, with 9 bases identical to TRBD1. Germline V gives CDR1 MNHEY, CDR2 SMNVEV (reference sequence). This CDR3 spans 15 amino acids. The J segment lost 5 bases and the V segment lost 5 bases, leaving 7 bases of the junction unmatched.

This clonotype turned up a few times. The chain uses TRBV6-6 and TRBJ2-5; D is possibly TRBD2 (6 bases). Germline CDR1 MNHNY, CDR2 SVGAGI (reference sequence). Trimming removed 0 bases from V and 1 base from J, with 15 bases in between. The CDR3 has 17 residues. CDR3 loop: CASSYSPTRTIQETQYF. DNA of the CDR3: TGTGCCAGCAGTTACTCACCCACAAGGACTATCCAAGAGACCCAGTACTTC.

The chain carries TRBV28 and TRBJ2-1; possible D gene TRBD2, 5 bases. Germline V gene data show CDR1 as MDHEN and CDR2 as SYDVKM. CDR3 length equals 15 residues. V was cut by 5 bases and J by 0 bases, with 11 bases left in between. The CDR3 region has the DNA TGTGCCAGCAGTGACGGGGTAGACTCCTACAATGAGCAGTTCTTC. Translating gives CASSDGVDSYNEQFF.